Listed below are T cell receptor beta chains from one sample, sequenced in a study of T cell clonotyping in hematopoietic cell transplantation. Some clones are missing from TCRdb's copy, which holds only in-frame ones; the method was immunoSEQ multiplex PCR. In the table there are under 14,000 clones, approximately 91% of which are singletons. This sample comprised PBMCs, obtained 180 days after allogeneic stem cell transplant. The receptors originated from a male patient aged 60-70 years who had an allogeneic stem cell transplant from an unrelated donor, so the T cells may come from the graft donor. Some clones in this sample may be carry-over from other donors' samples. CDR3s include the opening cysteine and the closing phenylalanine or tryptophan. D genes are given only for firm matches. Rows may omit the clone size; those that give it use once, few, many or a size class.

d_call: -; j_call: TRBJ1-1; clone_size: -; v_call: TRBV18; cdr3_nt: TGTGCCAGCTCACCGATGGGACAGAACACTGAAGCTTTCTTT; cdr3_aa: CASSPMGQNTEAFF
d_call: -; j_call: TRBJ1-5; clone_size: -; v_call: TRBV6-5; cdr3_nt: TGTGCCAGCACTAACGGGGGGAGGGATCAGCCCCAGCATTTT; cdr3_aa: CASTNGGRDQPQHF
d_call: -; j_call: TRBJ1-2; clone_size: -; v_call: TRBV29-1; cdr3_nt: TGCAGCGTTGAGGCCGGGGGGGATTGGGACTATGGCTACACCTTC; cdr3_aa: CSVEAGGDWDYGYTF
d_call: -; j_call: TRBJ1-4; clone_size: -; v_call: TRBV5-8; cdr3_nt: TGTGCCAGCAGCCCGGGCCCCAAGGAAAAACTGTTTTTT; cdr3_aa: CASSPGPKEKLFF
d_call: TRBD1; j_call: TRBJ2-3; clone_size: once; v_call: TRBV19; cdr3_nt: TGTGCCAGTAGTCCTCGGACAGGGGCTCGAGGTACGCAGTATTTT; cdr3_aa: CASSPRTGARGTQYF
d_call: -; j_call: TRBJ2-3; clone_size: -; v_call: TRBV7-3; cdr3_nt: TGTGCCAGCAGCCGTGGACCACCAGCAGATACGCAGTATTTT; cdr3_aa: CASSRGPPADTQYF
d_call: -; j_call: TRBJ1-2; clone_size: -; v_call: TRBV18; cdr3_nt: TGTGCCAGCTCACCGGAAAGGGACTATGGCTACACCTTC; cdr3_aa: CASSPERDYGYTF
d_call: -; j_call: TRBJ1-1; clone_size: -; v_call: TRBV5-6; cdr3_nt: TGTGCCAGCAGCCCTGGGTCGGGAGAAGCTTTCTTT; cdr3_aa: CASSPGSGEAFF
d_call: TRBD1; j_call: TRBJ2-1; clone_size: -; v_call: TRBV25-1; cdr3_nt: TGTGCCAGCAGCAAAGATCCGGGACAGGGAAAAATCTTC; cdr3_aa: CASSKDPGQGKIF
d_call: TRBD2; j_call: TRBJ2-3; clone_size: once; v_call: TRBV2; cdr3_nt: TGTGCCAGCACTGGACTAGCGGGGCAGCCAGATACGCAGTATTTT; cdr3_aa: CASTGLAGQPDTQYF
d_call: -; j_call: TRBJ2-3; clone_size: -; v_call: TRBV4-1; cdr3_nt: TGCGCCAGCAGCCAAGTAGGGGGTAGCACAGATACGCAGTATTTT; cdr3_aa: CASSQVGGSTDTQYF
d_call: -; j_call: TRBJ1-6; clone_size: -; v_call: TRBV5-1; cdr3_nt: TGCGCCAGCAGAGACGGGAATTCACCCCTCCACTTT; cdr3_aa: CASRDGNSPLHF
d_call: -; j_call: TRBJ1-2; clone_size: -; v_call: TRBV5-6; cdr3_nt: TGTGCCAGCGAGCGGGCTTTAGCTAACTATGGCTACACCTTC; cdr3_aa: CASERALANYGYTF
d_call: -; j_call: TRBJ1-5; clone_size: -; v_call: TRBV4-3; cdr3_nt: TGCGCCAGCAGCCAAGGGCCTGGAGGTCAGCCCCAGCATTTT; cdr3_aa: CASSQGPGGQPQHF
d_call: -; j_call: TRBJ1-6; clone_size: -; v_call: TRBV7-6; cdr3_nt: TGTGCCAGCAGCGTCAGTACGGGGAATGATTCACCCCTCCACTTT; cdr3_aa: CASSVSTGNDSPLHF
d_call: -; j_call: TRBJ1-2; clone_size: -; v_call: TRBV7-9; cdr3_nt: TGTGCCAGCAGCCCGAACACCCGGGACGCTACGGTCTACACCTTC; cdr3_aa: CASSPNTRDATVYTF
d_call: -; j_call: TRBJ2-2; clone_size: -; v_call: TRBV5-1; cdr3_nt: TGCGCCAGCAGCTATGGCACCGGGGAGCTGTTTTTT; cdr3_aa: CASSYGTGELFF
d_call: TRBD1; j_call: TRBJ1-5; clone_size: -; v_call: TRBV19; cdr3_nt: TGTGCCGGATCGACAGGGCGGGAGAATCAGCCCCAGCATTTT; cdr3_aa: CAGSTGRENQPQHF
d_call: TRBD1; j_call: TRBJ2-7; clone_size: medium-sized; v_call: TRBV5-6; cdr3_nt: TGTGCCAGCAGCGGGGACAGGCTTCCCTACGAGCAGTACTTC; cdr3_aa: CASSGDRLPYEQYF
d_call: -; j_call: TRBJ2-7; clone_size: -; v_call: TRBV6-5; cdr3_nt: TGTGCCAGCAGCCAGCAGGGTTCCTACGAGCAGTACTTC; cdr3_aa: CASSQQGSYEQYF
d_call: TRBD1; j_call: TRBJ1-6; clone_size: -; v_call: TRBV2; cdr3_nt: TGTGCCAGCACCAGAACGGGACAGAATAATTCACCCCTCCACTTT; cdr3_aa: CASTRTGQNNSPLHF
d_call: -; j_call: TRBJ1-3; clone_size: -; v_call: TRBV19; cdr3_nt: TGTGCCAGTACCCTTTTTGTGGCCTCTGGAAACACCATATATTTT; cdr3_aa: CASTLFVASGNTIYF
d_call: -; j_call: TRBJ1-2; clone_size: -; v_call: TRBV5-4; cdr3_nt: TGTGCCAGCAGCCTCGGGACCTACTATGGCTACACCTTC; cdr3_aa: CASSLGTYYGYTF
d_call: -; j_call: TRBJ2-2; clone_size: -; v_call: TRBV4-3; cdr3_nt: TGCGCCAGCAGCGAAGTCGGTACCGGGGAGCTGTTTTTT; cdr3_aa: CASSEVGTGELFF
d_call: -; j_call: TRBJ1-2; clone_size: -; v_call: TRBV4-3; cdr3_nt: TGCGCCAGCAGCCAAGATCCCGAGGGGAGGTGGGGCTACACCTTC; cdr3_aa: CASSQDPEGRWGYTF
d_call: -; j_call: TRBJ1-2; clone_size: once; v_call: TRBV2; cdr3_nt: TGTGCCAGCAGTCAGGGGAGGGATGGCTACACCTTC; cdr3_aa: CASSQGRDGYTF
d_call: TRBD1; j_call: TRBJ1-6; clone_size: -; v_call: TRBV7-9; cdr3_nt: TGTGCCAGCAGCTTAGGACAGGGCTATTCACCCCTCCACTTT; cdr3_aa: CASSLGQGYSPLHF
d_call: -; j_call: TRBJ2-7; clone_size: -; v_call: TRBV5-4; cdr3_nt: TGTGCCAGCAGCTTGTTTGGAGGGTACGAGCAGTACTTC; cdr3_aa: CASSLFGGYEQYF
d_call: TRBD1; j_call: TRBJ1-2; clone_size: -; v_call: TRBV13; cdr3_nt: TGTGCCAGCAGGGACAGGGGAAGTATTCCTGGCTACACCTTC; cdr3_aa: CASRDRGSIPGYTF
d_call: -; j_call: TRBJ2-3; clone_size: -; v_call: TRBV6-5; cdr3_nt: TGTGCCAGCAGTTTGTATGCGGGGGCTCGCACAGATACGCAGTATTTT; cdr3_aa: CASSLYAGARTDTQYF
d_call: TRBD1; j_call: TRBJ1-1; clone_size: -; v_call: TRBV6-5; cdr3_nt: TGTGCCAGCAGTTATTTAACAGGGGGGACTGAAGCTTTCTTT; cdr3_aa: CASSYLTGGTEAFF
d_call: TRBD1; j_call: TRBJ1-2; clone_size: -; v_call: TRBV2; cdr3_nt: TGTGCCAGCAGTGACCGACAGGGACCTTATGGCTACACCTTC; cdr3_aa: CASSDRQGPYGYTF
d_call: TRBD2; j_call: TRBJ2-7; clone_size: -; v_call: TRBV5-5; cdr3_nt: TGTGCCAGCAGCTTCGAGCGGGACGGTACCTACGAGCAGTACTTC; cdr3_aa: CASSFERDGTYEQYF
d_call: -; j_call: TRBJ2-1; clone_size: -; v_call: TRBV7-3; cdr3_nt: TGTGCCAGCAGCTTAAACCCCTCTGGGAATGAGCAGTTCTTC; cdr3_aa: CASSLNPSGNEQFF
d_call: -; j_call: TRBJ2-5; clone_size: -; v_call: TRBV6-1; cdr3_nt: TGTGCCAGCAGTGAAGGAGGAGAGACCCAGTACTTC; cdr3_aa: CASSEGGETQYF
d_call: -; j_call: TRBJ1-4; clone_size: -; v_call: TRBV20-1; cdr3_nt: TGCAGTGCTAGAGATGATGAAAAACTGTTTTTT; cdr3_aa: CSARDDEKLFF
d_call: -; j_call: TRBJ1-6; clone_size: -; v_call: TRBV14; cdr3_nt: TGTGCCAGCTCCTTCTGTTCACCCCTCCACTTT; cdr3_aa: CASSFCSPLHF
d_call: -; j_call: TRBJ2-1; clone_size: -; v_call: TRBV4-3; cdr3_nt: TGCGCCAGCAGCCAAGACTCAGCCCCGACTCTCAGGGATGAGCAGTTCTTC; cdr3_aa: CASSQDSAPTLRDEQFF
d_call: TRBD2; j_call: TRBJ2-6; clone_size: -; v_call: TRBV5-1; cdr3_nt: TGCGCCAGCAGCTTGGAGGGAGCGGGGGTTTCCTACTCTGGGGCCAACGTCCTGACTTTC; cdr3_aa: CASSLEGAGVSYSGANVLTF
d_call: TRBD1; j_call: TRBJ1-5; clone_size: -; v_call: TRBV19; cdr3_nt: TGTGCCAGTAGATTTAACTCGCAGGGGGTGAATCAGCCCCAGCATTTT; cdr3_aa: CASRFNSQGVNQPQHF
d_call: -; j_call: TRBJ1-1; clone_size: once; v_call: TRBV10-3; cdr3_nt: TGTGCCATCAGTGAATCGTGGGACACTGAAGCTTTCTTT; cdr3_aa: CAISESWDTEAFF
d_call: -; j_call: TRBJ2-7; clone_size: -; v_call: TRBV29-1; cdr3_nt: TGCAGCGTCGCTTTCACCCCGGCGCAGGGGAGATACGAGCAGTACTTC; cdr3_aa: CSVAFTPAQGRYEQYF
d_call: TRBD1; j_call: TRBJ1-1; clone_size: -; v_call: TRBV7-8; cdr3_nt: TGTGCCAGCAGGAGACAGGGACTGAACACTGAAGCTTTCTTT; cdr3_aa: CASRRQGLNTEAFF